This is a list of T cell receptor beta chains from one sample in a study of T cell repertoires in cytomegalovirus infection. TCRdb redid the calling of the reads with MiXCR, one entry per CDR3 protein. Altogether some 300,000 distinct CDR3 sequences are present, roughly a tenth being singletons, with the ten largest covering around 2.4%. The sample comprised PBMCs. The receptors derive from a human donor in good health (CMV status not recorded). Some clones in this sample may be carry-over from other donors' samples. Both conserved end residues are part of each CDR3. Each record gives: V gene, clone size, D gene, J gene, CDR3 DNA, CDR3 protein. D genes are given only for firm matches. Clone size reads once, few, many, or a class if the clone is expanded.

V: TRBV19
size: few
D: TRBD1
J: TRBJ2-1
DNA: TGTGCCAGTAGTAACCCGACAGGGACCCTTTACAATGAGCAGTTCTTC
CDR3: CASSNPTGTLYNEQFF

V: TRBV7-2
size: many
D: .
J: TRBJ1-3
DNA: TGTGCCAGCAGCTCACCCGGGAGAGGAAACACCATATATTTT
CDR3: CASSSPGRGNTIYF

V: TRBV2
size: few
D: .
J: TRBJ2-1
DNA: TGTGCCAGCAGGCGTTTAGGGACGGTCAGGTACAATGAGCAGTTCTTC
CDR3: CASRRLGTVRYNEQFF

V: TRBV6-2/TRBV6-3
size: many
D: .
J: TRBJ2-3
DNA: TGTGCCAGCAGTACCAGACAGGCCAGCACAGATACGCAGTATTTT
CDR3: CASSTRQASTDTQYF

V: TRBV25-1
size: few
D: TRBD1
J: TRBJ2-1
DNA: TGTGCCAGCAGTGATGCCGGGACAGGGCACAATGAGCAGTTCTTC
CDR3: CASSDAGTGHNEQFF

V: TRBV28
size: many
D: .
J: TRBJ1-2
DNA: TGTGCCAGCAGTTTTCGGCAGGGGATAATTGGCTACACCTTC
CDR3: CASSFRQGIIGYTF

V: TRBV6-2/TRBV6-3
size: few
D: TRBD1
J: TRBJ2-1
DNA: TGTGCCAGCAGTTCCGTAGACAGGGTCCATGAGCAGTTCTTC
CDR3: CASSSVDRVHEQFF

V: TRBV19
size: few
D: .
J: TRBJ2-5
DNA: TGTGCCAGTAGAAACGTCCCGGGGGAGACCCAGTACTTC
CDR3: CASRNVPGETQYF

V: TRBV5-4
size: few
D: TRBD1
J: TRBJ1-1
DNA: TGTGCCAGCAGCCTACGCTCCTTGACAGGGGGGATTGAAGCTTTCTTT
CDR3: CASSLRSLTGGIEAFF

V: TRBV5-4
size: many
D: .
J: TRBJ1-6
DNA: TGTGCCAGCAGCTTGGCAACGGATAATTCACCCCTCCACTTT
CDR3: CASSLATDNSPLHF

V: TRBV7-6
size: many
D: TRBD2
J: TRBJ2-7
DNA: TGTGCCAGCAGCTTAGACATCGGGGGGTACTACGAGCAGTACTTC
CDR3: CASSLDIGGYYEQYF

V: TRBV29-1
size: many
D: .
J: TRBJ1-1
DNA: TGCAGCGTTACCCGCTGGGAAGCTGAAGCTTTCTTT
CDR3: CSVTRWEAEAFF

V: TRBV7-2
size: many
D: .
J: TRBJ2-1
DNA: TGTGCCAGCAGCCTACTTAACTCCTTGGGTTTTACTCCTGAGCAGTTCTTC
CDR3: CASSLLNSLGFTPEQFF

V: TRBV20-1
size: many
D: TRBD1
J: TRBJ2-5
DNA: TGCAGTGCTTGGGACAGACAAGAGACCCAGTACTTC
CDR3: CSAWDRQETQYF

V: TRBV10-3
size: few
D: TRBD1
J: TRBJ1-4
DNA: TGTGCCATCAGTGAGTCTGACAGGGGATCTGAAAAACTGTTTTTT
CDR3: CAISESDRGSEKLFF

V: TRBV28
size: many
D: .
J: TRBJ2-1
DNA: TGTGCCAGCAAGGGAGATCATGCCCTAGGACGACGCTCCTACAATGAGCAGTTCTTC
CDR3: CASKGDHALGRRSYNEQFF

V: TRBV7-2
size: many
D: TRBD2
J: TRBJ2-5
DNA: TGTGCCAGCAGCTTGCAGCGGGGGGGCGGCAGGGAGACCCAGTACTTC
CDR3: CASSLQRGGGRETQYF

V: TRBV4-2
size: many
D: .
J: TRBJ2-5
DNA: TGTGCCAGCAGCCCGAACCGGGGGCAGGGGGAGACCCAGTACTTC
CDR3: CASSPNRGQGETQYF

V: TRBV14
size: many
D: TRBD1
J: TRBJ2-1
DNA: TGTGCCAGCAGCCCAGTCGGAGGACAGGTCTCCTACAATGAGCAGTTCTTC
CDR3: CASSPVGGQVSYNEQFF

V: TRBV28
size: many
D: .
J: TRBJ1-4
DNA: TGTGCCAGCATAGGTACTAATGAAAAACTGTTTTTT
CDR3: CASIGTNEKLFF

V: TRBV12-3/TRBV12-4
size: many
D: .
J: TRBJ2-1
DNA: TGTGCCAGCATCGCTTACAATGAGCAGTTCTTC
CDR3: CASIAYNEQFF

V: TRBV5-4
size: many
D: .
J: TRBJ2-5
DNA: TGTGCCAGCAGCTTGAAGGGGAGGGGGCAAGAGACCCAGTACTTC
CDR3: CASSLKGRGQETQYF

V: TRBV20-1
size: many
D: TRBD1
J: TRBJ2-4
DNA: TGCAGTGCTAGGGGACAGGAGCGGACTCAGGGGGCCAAAAACATTCAGTACTTC
CDR3: CSARGQERTQGAKNIQYF